This entry describes one T cell receptor beta chain. Its antigen remains unknown. One junction end disagrees with the germline gene, perhaps due to a read error. These data are taken from a study of tumor-infiltrating lymphocytes in primary liver carcinoma. Study results and caveats: Tumor-adjacent and tumor-blood pairs shared a smaller degree of overlap than tumor region pairs. Blood had a significantly lower top-250-clone fraction than tumors did (p = 0.039).

The germline CDR1 and CDR2 sequences are MNHNY and SVGAGI (reference sequence). There are 18 residues in the CDR3. Joint extraction of RNA and DNA used roughly 20-33 mg of bulk tissue that was unsorted. Researchers generated TCR beta cDNA from roughly 510 ng of total RNA, relying on a constant-region primer. Libraries covering TCR beta were generated through three nested multiplex PCR rounds (using a slightly modified ARM-PCR). Investigators reported that the first two PCR rounds, at roughly 10 cycles each, used TRBV1-TRBV30 forward primers with a C-beta reverse primer. TCRdb re-called the multiplex PCR reads through MiXCR, storing one row per CDR3 protein. Here the sample spans over 75,000 distinct CDR3 sequences, about 70% being singletons.

The gene calls are TRBV6-6 and TRBJ2-1; maybe TRBD1 (6 bases). The origin of this receptor is a man aged 35 to 55 with primary liver carcinoma and hepatitis B virus infection. Source material: tumor-adjacent normal liver tissue. The CDR3 sequence: CASMGGLGGAKTYNGQFF. For the CDR3, the DNA is TGTGCCAGCATGGGCGGCCTAGGGGGAGCAAAAACCTACAATGGGCAGTTCTTC.